The clone carrying this TCR beta chain appeared many times. The data belong to a study of regulatory T cells in long-lasting Graves disease. Construction of the TCR beta libraries employed iRepertoire HTBI primers in conjunction with Arm-PCR of CDR3 regions. TCRdb passed the multiplex PCR reads through MiXCR, listing each CDR3 protein once. Of 410,000 or so distinct CDR3 sequences in the sample, more than 12% were seen once. Trimming at V came to 0 bases and at J to 8 bases, leaving 9 bases not matched to a gene. The CDR3 length is 17 residues. Germline assignment: CDR1 DFQATT and CDR2 SNEGSKA (reference sequence). Time point denoted: newly diagnosed GD, antithyroid drugs for less than 3 months. The TCR library was made from RNA extracted from PBMCs. These records were also assigned to another study, of T cells in Graves' hyperthyroidism and ophthalmopathy. That report notes: Stable disease denoted Graves' hyperthyroidism without ophthalmopathy progression within 18 months. In simple terms, a model built on 13 V-J features told ophthalmopathy apart from stable hyperthyroidism.

V and J are TRBV20-1 and TRBJ2-1, with 14 nucleotides matching TRBD2. This sequence was found in a woman in her 30s with Graves disease. The sample consisted of peripheral blood mononuclear cells (PBMCs), taken at new diagnosis, from a patient treated with antithyroid drugs. This CDR3 reads CSARDWGTSGSLYEQFF. CDR3 nucleotides: TGCAGTGCTAGAGATTGGGGGACTAGCGGGAGTCTGTATGAGCAGTTCTTC.